Described below is a single T cell receptor (beta chain) sequence and its context. Those enrolled, adults aged about 18 to 89 years, came from roughly 23 US areas. Cohort assignment relied on participant-reported clinical history. Donors in Cohort 3 counted as recovered after two negative PCRs, clearance, or symptom resolution. Using immunoSEQ multiplex PCR, the repertoire was profiled, and TCRdb retains in-frame clones only, with some absent. This sample yields 250,000 to 350,000 clones, of which roughly 85% are seen a single time; less than 6% belongs to the top ten. The sample is drawn from a study of blood T cell repertoires in COVID-19. Germline V lookup: CDR1 MNHEY, CDR2 SVGAGI. The CDR3 totals 12 residues. V lost 8 bases to trimming and J lost 1 base, with 8 bases between them.

This chain joins TRBV6-5 and TRBJ1-1, with D tentatively TRBD1 (5 bases). This TCR was recovered from a woman under 40 who had recovered from COVID-19. Sequences were obtained from PBMCs or T cells enriched from blood (not recorded which). The CDR3 reads CASARENTEAFF. CDR3 coding DNA: TGTGCCAGCGCCAGGGAGAACACTGAAGCTTTCTTT.